Listed here is a single TCR beta chain. This specimen belongs to a study of OX40 agonist ivuxolimab in advanced cancers. Germline V gene data show CDR1 as SSHAT and CDR2 as FNYEAQ (reference sequence). V trimming: 7 bases; J trimming: 0 bases; junction bases outside the gene matches: 8. There are 15 residues in the CDR3. Assay: immunoSEQ multiplex PCR; the TCRdb copy retains only in-frame clones and omits some. The table has around 27,000 clones, about nine tenths seen once. The clonotype was recovered from an adult with an advanced solid tumor such as melanoma, head and neck, liver or kidney cancer. This sequence joins TRBV7-7 and TRBJ1-1; TRBD1 matches at 7 bases. The source was CD4+ or CD8+ T cells sorted from blood, collected in a trial of the OX40 agonist ivuxolimab. The CDR3, as DNA: TGTGCCAGCATCTGGCAGGGGGGTATGAACACTGAAGCTTTCTTT. This encodes CASIWQGGMNTEAFF.